This paragraph reports one T cell receptor beta chain. V lost 8 bases and J 5 bases, leaving 18 bases between the germline ends. The CDR3 runs 15 residues. Germline CDR1 and CDR2: MDHEN and SYDVKM. The sample belongs to a study of blood T cell repertoires in COVID-19. Per the authors' pipeline: It was from reference gene primer amplification that nucleated cell counts were estimated. Profiling relied on immunoSEQ multiplex PCR, and the TCRdb table lists in-frame clones only, not all of them. V, J and clone size were drawn from that table, and D and trimming were deduced from the DNA. This sample has under 300,000 clones; 80% to 90% occur once, and the top ten carry 1.9%. Individuals drawn from 24 US areas were roughly 18 to 95 years old. Cohorts were determined from participant-reported clinical history.

The sequenced sample consisted of PBMCs or T cells enriched from blood (not recorded which). This chain links TRBV28 with TRBJ2-2; the D gene is possibly TRBD2 (6 bases). The sequence was obtained from a woman between 50 and 59 years old who had recovered from COVID-19. The CDR3 reads CASLFPGGVTGELFF. CDR3 nucleotides: TGTGCCAGCCTCTTTCCTGGAGGGGTAACCGGGGAGCTGTTTTTT. The whole variable domain, filled in from reference TRBV28 and TRBJ2-2, reads DVKVTQSSRYLVKRTGEKVFLECVQDMDHENMFWYRQDPGLGLRLIYFSYDVKMKEKGDIPEGYSVSREKKERFSLILESASTNQTSMYLCASLFPGGVTGELFFGEGSRLTVL.